The 26 T cell receptor beta chains below all came from one sample that was sequenced in a study of T cell responses to AZD1222 COVID-19 vaccine. Using immunoSEQ multiplex PCR, the repertoire was profiled, and TCRdb retains in-frame clones only, with some absent. The sample lists about 79,000 clones, about four fifths occurring once. This material consisted of peripheral blood, taken 28 days after the second AZD1222 dose. The source is an adult who received the AZD1222 COVID-19 vaccine.

The chain recombines TRBV19 with TRBJ2-5; D is uncertain. CDR1 is LNHDA, CDR2 SQIVND, per germline (reference sequence). V shed 5 bases and J shed 5 bases, with 12 bases lying between them. This CDR3 has 13 residues. In DNA form, the CDR3 reads TGTGCCAGTAGTCCCAATGTAAGGGAGACCCAGTACTTC. Residues: CASSPNVRETQYF.

The rearrangement links TRBV21-1 to TRBJ1-5; TRBD1 is the table's D call and was not checked against the DNA. TRBV21-1 is a known pseudogene. The CDR3 extends over 13 amino acids. Here the CDR3 DNA reads TGTGCCAGCAGCAAAGAGGGGTGGCAGCCCCAGCATTTT. Its translation: CASSKEGWQPQHF.

This clone appeared a few times. The V and J genes are TRBV7-9 and TRBJ2-3, with 10 bases matching TRBD1. The CDR3 runs 15 residues. Looked up from germline, CDR1 is SEHNR and CDR2 is FQNEAQ (reference sequence). V shed 6 bases and J 5 bases; nucleotides not matched to a gene: 8. This CDR3 is CASRDLDRGVDTQYF. The CDR3 coding sequence is TGTGCCAGCAGGGATTTGGACAGGGGGGTAGATACGCAGTATTTT.

This chain uses TRBV5-1 with TRBJ2-3, with 7 bases matching TRBD1. This CDR3 contains 15 residues. The V and J ends lost 2 bases and 2 bases, in that order; junction bases with no gene match: 5. CDR1 SGHRS and CDR2 YFSETQ come from the germline V gene. The CDR3 protein is CASSLRDRVTDTQYF. The DNA of the CDR3 is TGCGCCAGCAGCTTAAGGGACAGAGTCACAGATACGCAGTATTTT.

The chain links TRBV5-6 to TRBJ1-1, with 10 bases aligning to TRBD1. The CDR3 contains 15 residues. The J segment lost 8 bases and the V segment lost 4 bases, leaving 11 bases of the junction unmatched. The germline gives CDR1 SGHDT, CDR2 YYEEEE. The CDR3 region has the DNA TGTGCCAGCAGCCCTCGTGGGACAGGGGCACGCGAAGCTTTCTTT. Its protein is CASSPRGTGAREAFF.

The V call is TRBV12-3 or TRBV12-4, the J call TRBJ1-2; 7 nucleotides line up with TRBD1. This CDR3 contains 13 residues. J lost 7 bases, V lost 5 bases, and 7 bases had no gene match. The chain's CDR3 is CASSVSGGRGYTF. In DNA form, the CDR3 reads TGTGCCAGCAGTGTGTCAGGGGGTCGTGGCTACACCTTC.

The V and J genes are TRBV29-1 and TRBJ2-7; TRBD2 aligns across 7 bases. CDR3 length equals 13 residues. The germline V gene has CDR1 SQVTM and CDR2 ANQGSEA. J was trimmed by 6 bases and V by 6 bases; bases with no gene match: 11. CDR3 bases: TGCAGCGTGGCGGGAGCTCCCGGACTCGAGCAGTACTTC. Protein sequence: CSVAGAPGLEQYF.

The chain joins TRBV5-6 to TRBJ2-1; 7 bases fit TRBD2. Looked up from germline, CDR1 is SGHDT and CDR2 is YYEEEE. The V segment lost 0 bases and the J segment 8 bases; nucleotides outside the gene matches: 5. The CDR3 consists of 14 residues. The CDR3 DNA follows: TGTGCCAGCAGCTTGGCTGGGACTACTTATGAGCAGTTCTTC. Residues: CASSLAGTTYEQFF.

The chain recombines TRBV19 with TRBJ2-5; 9 bases fit TRBD1. Germline V gene sequence: CDR1 LNHDA, CDR2 SQIVND (reference sequence). V shed 5 bases, J shed 3 bases, and the junction held 7 bases outside the gene matches. This CDR3 spans 15 amino acids. CDR3 DNA: TGTGCCAGTAGTGACCCCGGGACAGGGAAAGAGACCCAGTACTTC. Protein sequence: CASSDPGTGKETQYF.

This rearrangement joins TRBV28 to TRBJ1-5, with 7 bases identical to TRBD1. CDR1 and CDR2 from the germline V gene are MDHEN and SYDVKM. This CDR3 has 16 residues. After removal of 3 bases from V and 0 bases from J, the junction contained 5 bases not matched to a gene. The CDR3 DNA reads TGTGCCAGCAGTTTTACACACAGGGGTAGCAATCAGCCCCAGCATTTT. Translated: CASSFTHRGSNQPQHF.

V gene TRBV30 combines with J gene TRBJ2-5; 7 bases agree with TRBD2. The CDR3 is 15 residues long. J gave up 5 bases and V 5 bases, and 14 bases lay outside the gene matches. Germline CDR1 and CDR2: GTSNPN and SVGIG (reference sequence). The CDR3 bases are TGTGCCTGGGGGACTACAATCCTAAGACGGGAGACCCAGTACTTC. Its protein product is CAWGTTILRRETQYF.

This chain joins TRBV7-3 and TRBJ2-3; D gene uncertain. CDR3 length equals 13 residues. Trimming shortened V by 5 bases and J by 6 bases, and 12 bases separated the two germline ends. Per germline, CDR1 SGHTA and CDR2 FQGTGA. CDR3 coding DNA: TGTGCCAGCAGCCTATCCCGATCGGATACGCAGTATTTT. Translating gives CASSLSRSDTQYF.

V is TRBV20-1 and J is TRBJ2-1, with 8 bases that match TRBD2. This CDR3 has 10 amino acids. CDR1 and CDR2 from the germline V gene are DFQATT and SNEGSKA (reference sequence). CDR3 loop: CSAGGNEQFF. As DNA, the CDR3 is TGCAGCGCGGGGGGCAATGAGCAGTTCTTC.

The chain recombines TRBV7-9 with TRBJ2-2; 7 nucleotides agree with TRBD1. The CDR3 loop spans 15 amino acids. Germline V gene data show CDR1 as SEHNR and CDR2 as FQNEAQ (reference sequence). V lost 8 bases and J lost 0; bases outside the gene matches: 6. This CDR3 reads CASPPGQANTGELFF. CDR3 bases: TGTGCCAGCCCGCCCGGACAGGCGAACACCGGGGAGCTGTTTTTT.

This clone was seen only a few times. The rearrangement links TRBV6-5 to TRBJ1-2; 7 bases are shared with TRBD1. Germline V gene data show CDR1 as MNHEY and CDR2 as SVGAGI. The CDR3 is 14 residues long. J was trimmed by 8 bases and V by 5 bases; bases with no gene match: 11. CDR3 sequence reads: CASSREGQSGGYTF. As DNA, the CDR3 is TGTGCCAGCAGTCGCGAGGGACAGAGCGGGGGCTACACCTTC.

The chain carries TRBV10-3 and TRBJ1-5, with D possibly being TRBD1 (5 bases). The germline V and J ends were trimmed by 0 bases and 3 bases, with 6 bases remaining between them. The CDR3 runs 14 residues. Looked up from germline, CDR1 is ENHRY and CDR2 is SYGVKD. The CDR3 is CAISESTDNQPQHF. CDR3 bases: TGTGCCATCAGTGAGTCGACAGACAATCAGCCCCAGCATTTT.

This chain connects TRBV19 to TRBJ1-2; D is unclear. The CDR3 sequence is 16 residues long. The germline V and J ends were trimmed by 3 bases and 1 base, with 15 bases remaining between them. CDR1 is LNHDA, CDR2 SQIVND, per germline (reference sequence). The DNA of the CDR3 is TGTGCCAGTAGTATTGGTCACGGAGAGTTTAACTATGGCTACACCTTC. It encodes CASSIGHGEFNYGYTF.

The chain has TRBV18 and TRBJ1-2; 8 bases align to TRBD1. Per the germline V gene, CDR1 is KGHSH and CDR2 is LQKENI. J lost 4 bases, V lost 2 bases, and 3 bases had no gene match. The CDR3 runs to 14 residues. The CDR3 sequence is CASSPEGQAYGYTF. For the CDR3, the DNA is TGTGCCAGCTCACCAGAGGGACAGGCCTATGGCTACACCTTC. The full variable domain, its missing parts supplied by reference TRBV18 and TRBJ1-2, is NAGVMQNPRHLVRRRGQEARLRCSPMKGHSHVYWYRQLPEEGLKFMVYLQKENIIDESGMPKERFSAEFPKEGPSILRIQQVVRGDSAAYFCASSPEGQAYGYTFGSGTRLTVV.

The chain recombines TRBV7-2 with TRBJ2-7; TRBD1 might be the D (6 bases). Germline values: CDR1 SGHTA, CDR2 FQGNSA. This CDR3 is 13 amino acids long. The V end lost 3 bases, the J end lost 2 bases, and 8 bases lay between the germline ends. The CDR3, as DNA: TGTGCCAGCAGCTTGGACAGAACCTACGAGCAGTACTTC. Translated, it gives CASSLDRTYEQYF.

This clone occurred once. The rearrangement joins TRBV19 to TRBJ2-2; the D gene is possibly TRBD2 (6 bases). The germline gives CDR1 LNHDA, CDR2 SQIVND (reference sequence). This CDR3 region has 16 residues. The V end was cut by 7 bases, the J end by 0 bases, with 15 bases between. CDR3 sequence reads: CASKAIRGTNTGELFF. The DNA of the CDR3 is TGTGCCAGTAAAGCGATACGCGGGACGAACACCGGGGAGCTGTTTTTT.

This clone was seen a few times. CDR3 in amino acids: CASSLGGAPNYGYTF. The CDR3 DNA is TGTGCCAGCAGCTTGGGGGGGGCGCCTAACTATGGCTACACCTTC. The chain employs TRBV5-4 and TRBJ1-2, with D possibly being TRBD1 (6 bases). Trimming took off 0 bases at V and 0 bases at J, with 9 bases between the two ends. The germline CDR1 and CDR2 sequences are SGHNT and YYREEE (reference sequence). This CDR3 region has 15 residues.

The CDR3 nucleotides read TGCGCCAGCAGCCAAGATCTCCGAGCCCTGGGTACTGAAGCTTTCTTT. Its translation is CASSQDLRALGTEAFF. V usage is TRBV4-3 and J usage is TRBJ1-1, with no clear D. Trimming pared 0 bases from V and 5 bases from J, leaving 16 bases between. Per germline, CDR1 LGHNA and CDR2 YSLEER. This CDR3 region has 16 residues.

The V gene is TRBV11-2, the J gene TRBJ2-7; possibly TRBD1 for D (5 bases). Looked up from germline, CDR1 is SGHAT and CDR2 is FQNNGV. This CDR3 has 14 residues. The ends were cut back, 0 bases at V and 6 bases at J, with 12 bases in the middle. CDR3 sequence reads: CASSLEAGRIEQYF. The CDR3 coding sequence is TGTGCCAGCAGCTTAGAAGCAGGGCGGATCGAGCAGTACTTC.

The chain employs TRBV7-9 and TRBJ1-2; TRBD1 agrees at 7 bases. Germline CDR1 reads SEHNR; CDR2 reads FQNEAQ (reference sequence). The V and J ends lost 5 bases and 4 bases, in that order; junction bases with no gene match: 10. This CDR3 comprises 15 residues. CDR3 bases: TGTGCCAGCAGCCCCCGGACAGGACATCTCTATGGCTACACCTTC. It yields the protein CASSPRTGHLYGYTF.

This chain uses TRBV19 with TRBJ1-1; TRBD1 matches 9 bases. After removal of 5 bases from V and 8 bases from J, the junction contained 3 bases not matched to a gene. Per the germline V gene, CDR1 is LNHDA and CDR2 is SQIVND (reference sequence). This CDR3 comprises 12 residues. The CDR3: CASSGDREEAFF. The CDR3 nucleotides read TGTGCCAGTAGTGGGGACAGGGAAGAAGCTTTCTTT.

The chain employs TRBV7-2 and TRBJ2-3; D remains unclear. The CDR3 totals 18 residues. Germline lookup yields CDR1 SGHTA and CDR2 FQGNSA. V was shortened by 3 bases and J by 1 base, with 20 bases between the two germline ends. The CDR3 region has the DNA TGTGCCAGCAGCTTCCCTGGGGAAGTCCGATGGGGCACAGATACGCAGTATTTT. Protein product: CASSFPGEVRWGTDTQYF.